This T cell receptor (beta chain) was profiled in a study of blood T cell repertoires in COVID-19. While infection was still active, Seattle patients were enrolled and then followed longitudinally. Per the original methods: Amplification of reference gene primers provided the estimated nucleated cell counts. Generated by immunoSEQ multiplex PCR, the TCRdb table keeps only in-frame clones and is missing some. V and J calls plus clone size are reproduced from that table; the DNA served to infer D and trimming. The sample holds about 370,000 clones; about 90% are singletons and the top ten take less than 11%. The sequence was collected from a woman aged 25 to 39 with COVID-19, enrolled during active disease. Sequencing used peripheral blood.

This chain's CDR3 is CASSESIGLAGNEQYF. The CDR3 DNA is TGCGCCAGCAGTGAGTCGATAGGGCTAGCGGGAAACGAGCAGTACTTC. The V and J genes are TRBV10-2 and TRBJ2-7; 9 bases match TRBD2. Trimming cost V 0 bases and J 5 bases; bases outside gene matches: 8. Germline V gene sequence: CDR1 WSHSY, CDR2 SAAADI. This CDR3 region has 16 residues.